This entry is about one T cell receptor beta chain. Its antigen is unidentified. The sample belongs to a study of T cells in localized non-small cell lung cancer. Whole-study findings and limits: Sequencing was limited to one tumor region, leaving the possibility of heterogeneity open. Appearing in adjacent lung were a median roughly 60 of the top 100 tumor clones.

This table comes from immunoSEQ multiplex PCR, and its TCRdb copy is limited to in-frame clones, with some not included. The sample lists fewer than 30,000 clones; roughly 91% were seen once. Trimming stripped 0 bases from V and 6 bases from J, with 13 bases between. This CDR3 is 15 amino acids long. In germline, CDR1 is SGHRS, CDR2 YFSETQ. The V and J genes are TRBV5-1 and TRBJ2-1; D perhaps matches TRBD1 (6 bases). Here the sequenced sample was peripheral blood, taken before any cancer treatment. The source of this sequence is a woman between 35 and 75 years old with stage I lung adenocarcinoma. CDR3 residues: CASSLDQGRSNEQFF. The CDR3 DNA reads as TGCGCCAGCAGCTTGGATCAGGGGCGATCCAATGAGCAGTTCTTC.